This is a list of T cell receptor beta chains from one sample in a study of shared clonotypes between healthy human individuals. The assay was immunoSEQ multiplex PCR, and TCRdb's table has in-frame clones only and misses some. This sample yields roughly 1.5 million clones, of which 95% to 99% are seen a single time; roughly 0.42% belongs to the top ten. Input material: naive CD4+ T cells sorted from blood. These receptors were obtained from a man aged 30-40 years in good health. The CDR3 runs from the conserved cysteine through the conserved F or W. A D gene is named only where the DNA matches it firmly. Clone sizes are given selectively: once, few, many, or a class where the clone is expanded.

D gene	V gene	J gene	clone size	CDR3 DNA	CDR3 protein
TRBD2	TRBV7-9	TRBJ2-7	-	TGTGCCAGCAGCTTAGGGGACGGAGCGGGAGAGGAGCAGTACTTC	CASSLGDGAGEEQYF
-	TRBV28	TRBJ2-3	once	TGTGCCAGCAGCCCCTCTGGAACGGCAGATACGCAGTATTTT	CASSPSGTADTQYF
-	TRBV9	TRBJ2-3	-	TGTGCCAGCAGCGTAGATGCGGTAACTAGCACAGATACGCAGTATTTT	CASSVDAVTSTDTQYF
TRBD2	TRBV11-3	TRBJ2-7	-	TGTGCCAGCAGCTACGCGGGACTACCCCTGTCCGAGCAGTACTTC	CASSYAGLPLSEQYF
-	TRBV29-1	TRBJ2-3	once	TGCAGCGACACGGACTACCTGGGAGATACGCAGTATTTT	CSDTDYLGDTQYF
-	TRBV7-9	TRBJ2-3	-	TGTGCCAGCTCCCCGGGGGCTAGCACAGATACGCAGTATTTT	CASSPGASTDTQYF
TRBD1	TRBV14	TRBJ1-1	-	TGTGCCAGCAGCCCTATCGGGACAGGGAATTCAAACACTGAAGCTTTCTTT	CASSPIGTGNSNTEAFF
-	TRBV12-2	TRBJ2-1	-	TGTGCAAGACTTAACTACAATGAGCAGTTCTTC	CARLNYNEQFF
TRBD2	TRBV10-3	TRBJ2-5	-	TGTGCCATCAGTGAGTCGAAGGCTAGCGGGAGAAGGGGAGAGACCCAGTACTTC	CAISESKASGRRGETQYF
TRBD2	TRBV5-1	TRBJ2-7	-	TGCGCCAGCAGCTATAGCGGGAGAGAGCACGAGCAGTACTTC	CASSYSGREHEQYF
TRBD1	TRBV5-4	TRBJ2-7	-	TGTGCCAGCAGCTACCGCTGGACAGGGGGGTACGAGCAGTACTTC	CASSYRWTGGYEQYF
TRBD2	TRBV9	TRBJ2-7	-	TGTGCCAGCAGCGTAAGGCTAGCGGGAGGACAGTACTTC	CASSVRLAGGQYF
TRBD2	TRBV5-1	TRBJ2-1	-	TGCGCCAGCAGCGAGGGGACTAGTGTATCCTACAATGAGCAGTTCTTC	CASSEGTSVSYNEQFF
TRBD2	TRBV2	TRBJ2-1	-	TGTGCCAGCAACATACTAGCGGGAGGGGTTGAGCAGTTCTTC	CASNILAGGVEQFF
TRBD1	TRBV28	TRBJ1-1	-	TGTGCCAGCAGTTCCCCTGGACAGGGGAACACTGAAGCTTTCTTT	CASSSPGQGNTEAFF
-	TRBV18	TRBJ2-7	-	TGTGCCAGCTCCCCCTCCGGGGGCTACGAGCAGTACTTC	CASSPSGGYEQYF
TRBD1	TRBV6-6	TRBJ2-7	-	TGTGCCAGCAGTCGAATCGGGACAGGGAACGAGCAGTACTTC	CASSRIGTGNEQYF
TRBD2	TRBV11-2	TRBJ2-7	-	TGTGCCAGCAGCTTACCGGGACTAGTATACGAGCAGTACTTC	CASSLPGLVYEQYF
-	TRBV19	TRBJ1-1	-	TGTGCCAGTAGTTACACAGGGAGAGCTTTCTTT	CASSYTGRAFF
-	TRBV27	TRBJ2-7	-	TGTGCCAGCAGTCGGACACTCGGGGCCAGCTACGAGCAGTACTTC	CASSRTLGASYEQYF
-	TRBV2	TRBJ1-3	-	TGTGCCAGCAGGCCGCCCGGAAACACCATATATTTT	CASRPPGNTIYF
TRBD1	TRBV29-1	TRBJ1-2	-	TGCAGCGCGGGACAGTCAAACTATGGCTACACCTTC	CSAGQSNYGYTF
-	TRBV18	TRBJ2-5	-	TGTGCCAGCTCAACGGACTCTCCGGAGACCCAGTACTTC	CASSTDSPETQYF
-	TRBV21-1	TRBJ2-1	-	TGTGCCAGCAGCCCCCTCGGGACACCCTACAATGAGCAGTTCTTC	CASSPLGTPYNEQFF
-	TRBV11-3	TRBJ2-7	-	TGTGCCAGCAGCGGAGGACAGCCTCCCTACGAGCAGTACTTC	CASSGGQPPYEQYF
-	TRBV6-1	TRBJ2-5	-	TGTGCCAGCAGCGGGCTGCAAGAGACCCAGTACTTC	CASSGLQETQYF
-	TRBV5-1	TRBJ2-5	-	TGCGCCAGCAGCCCCGTTAGGGGGGGTCAAGAGACCCAGTACTTC	CASSPVRGGQETQYF
-	TRBV18	TRBJ1-2	-	TGTGCCAGCTCACCAAGTCCGGATATTTTCTATGGCTACACCTTC	CASSPSPDIFYGYTF
-	TRBV29-1	TRBJ1-2	-	TGCAGCGTTGTTCCAGGCTACACCTTC	CSVVPGYTF
-	TRBV11-2	TRBJ1-2	-	TGTGCCAGCAGCTTAGTTAGCACCACAGGGTATGGCTACACCTTC	CASSLVSTTGYGYTF
-	TRBV6-1	TRBJ2-7	-	TGTGCCAGCAGTGAAGGACCCTTGCGAGCGCCCCGATTC	CASSEGPLRAPRF
-	TRBV5-1	TRBJ2-2	-	TGCGCCAGCAGACAGACCGGGTCCAACGGGGAGCTGTTTTTT	CASRQTGSNGELFF